The 18 T cell receptor beta chains listed next were all sequenced from one sample in a study of beta chain features in type 1 diabetes. Study-wide points: TCRB CDR3s were moderately but significantly shorter in Type 1 diabetes patients in all four CD4+ subsets.

Of the isolated RNA, all was reverse transcribed, and so the sequenced material was expressed TCRB transcripts. Clones were sequenced by immunoSEQ multiplex PCR, and TCRdb holds only the in-frame ones, with some missing. The repertoire has 300,000 or so clones, over 11% of them found once; the top ten carry 0.017%. No antigen is known for these receptors. Sequenced input: naive CD4+ T cells from blood. The origin of the receptors is a man aged 25 to 40 with type 1 diabetes.

This clone came up a few times. The chain has TRBV6-5 and TRBJ1-4, with D unclear. This CDR3 region has 12 residues. Germline V gene lookup returns CDR1 MNHEY and CDR2 SVGAGI. The ends were cut back, 5 bases at V and 8 bases at J, with 9 bases in the middle. The CDR3 nucleotides read TGTGCCAGCAGTAACAGACGGGAAAAACTGTTTTTT. It encodes CASSNRREKLFF.

This clone was observed a few times. The V call is TRBV15, the J call TRBJ2-7, with a possible D match to TRBD2 (5 bases). Between the trimmed V and J ends, which lost 0 bases and 0 bases, there was a span of 9 bases. Germline V CDR1 and CDR2: LNHNV, YYDKDF (reference sequence). The CDR3 has 15 residues. In nucleotides, the CDR3 is TGTGCCACCAGCAGAGATCTTGGGAGCTCCTACGAGCAGTACTTC. This sequence encodes CATSRDLGSSYEQYF. Together with reference TRBV15 and TRBJ2-7, the CDR3 gives the full variable domain: DAMVIQNPRYQVTQFGKPVTLSCSQTLNHNVMYWYQQKSSQAPKLLFHYYDKDFNNEADTPDNFQSRRPNTSFCFLDIRSPGLGDTAMYLCATSRDLGSSYEQYFGPGTRLTVT.

This clone was detected a few times. V and J are TRBV23-1 and TRBJ1-5; D is unclear. TRBV23-1 is an open reading frame whose function is uncertain. Trimming stripped 0 bases from V and 5 bases from J, with 14 bases between. This CDR3 comprises 16 residues. The CDR3 DNA reads TGCGCCAGCAGTCAATCGAAGGAAGAGAGGGATCAGCCCCAGCATTTT. This encodes CASSQSKEERDQPQHF.

J is TRBJ2-7 and V is TRBV11-2; TRBD2 matches 10 bases. J lost 5 bases, V lost 5 bases, and 6 bases had no gene match. Germline V gene sequence: CDR1 SGHAT, CDR2 FQNNGV. The CDR3 covers 14 residues. The chain's CDR3 is CASSLLAGVDEQYF. The CDR3, as DNA: TGTGCCAGCAGCCTGCTAGCGGGAGTCGACGAGCAGTACTTC.

This clone was seen only a few times. The chain carries TRBV29-1 and TRBJ1-4; TRBD1 aligns across 7 bases. V lost 5 bases to trimming and J lost 7 bases; unmatched junction nucleotides: 7. The germline V gene encodes CDR1 SQVTM and CDR2 ANQGSEA. The CDR3 is 13 residues long. The CDR3 DNA follows: TGCAGCGTTCAGAAGGGGGCCGGTGAAAAACTGTTTTTT. Protein sequence: CSVQKGAGEKLFF.

In this sample, this clone turned up a few times. CDR3 bases: TGTGCCAGCAGCTTGGTTCCAGGTTACAGGGCCGACGAGCAGTACTTC. It translates to CASSLVPGYRADEQYF. The V and J genes are TRBV5-4 and TRBJ2-7; D is possibly TRBD1 (6 bases). The CDR3 is made up of 16 amino acids. Trimming cost V 0 bases and J 5 bases, with 18 bases left between them. Germline V gives CDR1 SGHNT, CDR2 YYREEE (reference sequence).

The rearrangement links TRBV4-3 to TRBJ2-1; weak D call: TRBD1 (5 bases). V lost 5 bases and J 0 bases, leaving 17 bases between the germline ends. This CDR3 has 17 amino acids. Germline loops: CDR1 LGHNA, CDR2 YSLEER. The CDR3 is CASSRQSIFSSYNEQFF. In nucleotides, the CDR3 is TGCGCCAGCAGCAGACAGTCCATTTTTAGCTCCTACAATGAGCAGTTCTTC.

In this sample, this clone turned up a few times. The chain uses TRBV5-1 and TRBJ1-1; D remains ambiguous. The CDR3 is made up of 14 amino acids. With 0 bases removed from V and 5 bases from J, the gap between germline ends came to 11 bases. Germline loops: CDR1 SGHRS, CDR2 YFSETQ. CDR3 nucleotide sequence: TGCGCCAGCAGCTTGGCCATGCAGTATACTGAAGCTTTCTTT. The encoded protein is CASSLAMQYTEAFF.

This clone showed up just a few times. The chain joins TRBV7-9 to TRBJ1-1; D is undetermined. CDR3 length equals 13 residues. Germline CDR1 and CDR2: SEHNR and FQNEAQ (reference sequence). Trimming removed 4 bases at V and 1 base at J, with 7 bases between. The CDR3 region has the DNA TGTGCCAGCAGCTCTCAGTGGAACACTGAAGCTTTCTTT. Translated, it gives CASSSQWNTEAFF.

The chain couples TRBV5-4 to TRBJ2-7; D is perhaps TRBD2 (5 bases). Looked up from germline, CDR1 is SGHNT and CDR2 is YYREEE (reference sequence). V lost 4 bases, J lost 2 bases, and 13 bases lay in between. This CDR3 has 14 amino acids. The DNA for the CDR3 is TGTGCCAGCAGCCTTAAGGGAGTTCCCTACGAGCAGTACTTC. This gives the protein CASSLKGVPYEQYF.

This clone appeared many times. The gene calls are TRBV29-1 and TRBJ2-5, with 8 bases aligning to TRBD1. Germline CDR1 and CDR2: SQVTM and ANQGSEA. The CDR3 runs 12 residues. J gave up 4 bases and V 6 bases, and 4 bases lay outside the gene matches. CDR3: CSVLGQGETQYF. In DNA form, the CDR3 reads TGCAGCGTCCTTGGACAGGGAGAGACCCAGTACTTC.

CDR3 residues: CASSPPADYNEQFF. The CDR3 DNA follows: TGTGCCAGCTCACCACCGGCAGATTACAATGAGCAGTTCTTC. The rearrangement uses TRBV18 and TRBJ2-1; the D is unclear. CDR3 length equals 14 residues. In germline, CDR1 is KGHSH, CDR2 LQKENI. V was shortened by 0 bases and J by 4 bases, with 7 bases between the two germline ends.

V usage is TRBV7-9 and J usage is TRBJ2-6; TRBD1 matches at 8 bases. Germline V gene lookup returns CDR1 SEHNR and CDR2 FQNEAQ (reference sequence). V trimming: 5 bases; J trimming: 4 bases; junction bases outside the gene matches: 4. This CDR3 has 15 amino acids. For the CDR3, the DNA is TGTGCCAGCAGCAGACAGGGGTACGGGGCCAACGTCCTGACTTTC. Protein: CASSRQGYGANVLTF.

The chain has TRBV14 and TRBJ1-4; 9 positions agree with TRBD1. Germline V gene sequence: CDR1 SGHDN, CDR2 FVKESK. Losses at the gene ends were 4 bases for V and 6 bases for J; bases not matched to a gene: 6. The CDR3 totals 15 residues. The CDR3 reads CASSPIRDRDEKLFF. The CDR3 bases are TGTGCCAGCAGCCCAATCCGGGACAGGGATGAAAAACTGTTTTTT.

This rearrangement joins TRBV7-2 to TRBJ2-7; 13 positions agree with TRBD2. Trimming removed 6 bases from V and 5 bases from J; junction bases left unmatched: 10. Per the germline V gene, CDR1 is SGHTA and CDR2 is FQGNSA. The CDR3 runs 16 residues. CDR3 nucleotide sequence: TGTGCCAGCAGACAAACTAGCGGGAGGGCCCCCGACGAGCAGTACTTC. Its protein product is CASRQTSGRAPDEQYF. Together with reference TRBV7-2 and TRBJ2-7, the CDR3 gives the full variable domain: GAGVSQSPSNKVTEKGKDVELRCDPISGHTALYWYRQSLGQGLEFLIYFQGNSAPDKSGLPSDRFSAERTGGSVSTLTIQRTQQEDSAVYLCASRQTSGRAPDEQYFGPGTRLTVT.

This chain uses TRBV25-1 with TRBJ2-7; 9 nucleotides match TRBD2. With 7 bases clipped from V and 6 bases from J, the junction kept 10 bases outside the gene matches. The CDR3 is 14 residues long. From germline, CDR1 is MGHDK and CDR2 SYGVNS. The CDR3 bases are TGTGCCAGCACGGCGGCGGGAGGGCAACTCGAGCAGTACTTC. Amino acids: CASTAAGGQLEQYF.

This clone was picked up a small number of times. The V and J genes are TRBV5-1 and TRBJ2-1; D is possibly TRBD2 (5 bases). Trimming took 5 bases from V and 0 from J, leaving 15 bases between them. The CDR3 covers 16 residues. CDR1 and CDR2 from the germline V gene are SGHRS and YFSETQ. The DNA for the CDR3 is TGCGCCAGCAGACCGCGAGCGGCCAGCTCCTACAATGAGCAGTTCTTC. Translating it yields CASRPRAASSYNEQFF. Based on the CDR3 plus reference TRBV5-1 and TRBJ2-1, the full variable domain is KAGVTQTPRYLIKTRGQQVTLSCSPISGHRSVSWYQQTPGQGLQFLFEYFSETQRNKGNFPGRFSGRQFSNSRSEMNVSTLELGDSALYLCASRPRAASSYNEQFFGPGTRLTVL.

The chain uses TRBV6-5 and TRBJ2-7; TRBD1 matches 8 bases. The ends lost 0 bases at V and 1 base at J; junction bases unmatched: 5. CDR1 and CDR2 from the germline V gene are MNHEY and SVGAGI. The CDR3 contains 16 residues. The CDR3 loop is CASSYSAGQGSYEQYF. CDR3 nucleotides: TGTGCCAGCAGTTACTCAGCCGGACAGGGTTCCTACGAGCAGTACTTC.